Listed below are T cell receptor beta chains from one sample, sequenced in a study of blood T cell repertoires in COVID-19. TCRdb keeps only in-frame clones here, not all; method: immunoSEQ multiplex PCR. The sample contains about 200,000 clones, 65% to 85% of which appear only once. Sample: PBMCs or T cells enriched from blood (not recorded which). The origin of the receptors is a woman aged 40 to 50 with acute COVID-19. CDR3s include the opening cysteine and the closing phenylalanine or tryptophan. Each record gives: clone size, V gene, D gene, J gene, CDR3 DNA, CDR3 protein. D genes are given only for firm matches. Where a row states a size, it is once, few, many or the class of an expanded clone; other rows omit it.

size: -; V: TRBV28; D: TRBD1; J: TRBJ1-5; DNA: TGTGCCAGCAGTTTGTTAGGGACAGGGGGGAGCCAGCCCCAGCATTTT; CDR3: CASSLLGTGGSQPQHF
size: once; V: TRBV28; D: TRBD1; J: TRBJ1-6; DNA: TGTGCCAGCAGCAGTCCGGGACAGGAGTTCTCCTATAATTCACCCCTCCACTTT; CDR3: CASSSPGQEFSYNSPLHF
size: -; V: TRBV6-6; D: -; J: TRBJ2-7; DNA: TGTGCCAGCAGTTACCCGGGGTGGTACGAGCAGTACTTC; CDR3: CASSYPGWYEQYF
size: once; V: TRBV28; D: -; J: TRBJ2-6; DNA: TGTGCCAGCAGTCCCCCCCGCAGAGGGACTGGGGCCAACGTCCTGACTTTC; CDR3: CASSPPRRGTGANVLTF
size: -; V: TRBV6-5; D: TRBD2; J: TRBJ2-7; DNA: TGTGCCAGCAGGGCGGGAGGGGCCTACGAGCAGTACTTC; CDR3: CASRAGGAYEQYF
size: -; V: TRBV7-2; D: TRBD2; J: TRBJ2-7; DNA: TGTGCCAGCAGCTTAGTCGGCGGGAGTAGGAGCTACGAGCAGTACTTC; CDR3: CASSLVGGSRSYEQYF
size: -; V: TRBV3-1/TRBV3-2; D: -; J: TRBJ2-2; DNA: TGTGCCAGCAGCCTATCGTTAGGGGGTACCGGGGAGCTGTTTTTT; CDR3: CASSLSLGGTGELFF
size: -; V: TRBV18; D: TRBD1; J: TRBJ2-7; DNA: TGTGCCAGCTCACGCCTCCGGGACAGGGAATGGGACGAGCAGTACTTC; CDR3: CASSRLRDREWDEQYF
size: -; V: TRBV11-2; D: -; J: TRBJ1-4; DNA: TGTGCCAGCAGCTTAGTAAGGGGGGGCTTGAGTGAAAAACTGTTTTTT; CDR3: CASSLVRGGLSEKLFF
size: -; V: TRBV6-5; D: TRBD1; J: TRBJ2-7; DNA: TGTGCCAGCGGGGAAACAGGGGCCCACGAGCAGTACTTC; CDR3: CASGETGAHEQYF
size: many; V: TRBV24-1; D: TRBD1; J: TRBJ2-2; DNA: TGTGCCACCAGTGATTTGGACAGGGACACCGGGGAGCTGTTTTTT; CDR3: CATSDLDRDTGELFF
size: few; V: TRBV30; D: -; J: TRBJ1-2; DNA: TGTGCCTGGAGTCTTAGAGCAGGCTACACCTTC; CDR3: CAWSLRAGYTF
size: few; V: TRBV19; D: TRBD1; J: TRBJ2-4; DNA: TGTGCCAGTAGTACGGGACAGGGAGGCGACATTCAGTACTTC; CDR3: CASSTGQGGDIQYF
size: once; V: TRBV28; D: -; J: TRBJ2-4; DNA: TGTGCCAGCACCTTGGGGGGGCGGCCATTCAAAAACATTCAGTACTTC; CDR3: CASTLGGRPFKNIQYF
size: few; V: TRBV6-5; D: -; J: TRBJ1-2; DNA: TGTGCCAGCTCCGCAGGGTCCCCCTATGGCTACACCTTC; CDR3: CASSAGSPYGYTF
size: -; V: TRBV4-1; D: -; J: TRBJ1-1; DNA: TGCGCCAGCAGCGGGCGGACAGAGAACACTGAAGCTTTCTTT; CDR3: CASSGRTENTEAFF
size: -; V: TRBV14; D: -; J: TRBJ1-2; DNA: TGTGCCAGCAGCCAAGATCCTTCGGTCTATGGCTACACCTTC; CDR3: CASSQDPSVYGYTF
size: -; V: TRBV18; D: -; J: TRBJ1-3; DNA: TGTGCCAGCTCACCTAGGACGGACTTTAGCTCTGGAAACACCATATATTTT; CDR3: CASSPRTDFSSGNTIYF
size: -; V: TRBV3-1/TRBV3-2; D: -; J: TRBJ2-5; DNA: TGTGCCAGCAGCCAAGTAGAGGGGAGCGGGACAACGGAAGAGACCCAGTACTTC; CDR3: CASSQVEGSGTTEETQYF
size: -; V: TRBV30; D: -; J: TRBJ1-2; DNA: TGTGCCTGGAGTGTGGTGGCAAATGGCTACACCTTC; CDR3: CAWSVVANGYTF
size: -; V: TRBV7-3; D: TRBD1; J: TRBJ1-6; DNA: TGTGCCAGCAGCCAGGGACAGGGTCATAATTCACCCCTCCACTTT; CDR3: CASSQGQGHNSPLHF
size: -; V: TRBV11-3; D: TRBD1; J: TRBJ2-7; DNA: TGTGCCAGCAGCTTAACAGGGGACGAGCAGTACTTC; CDR3: CASSLTGDEQYF
size: -; V: TRBV5-4; D: TRBD1; J: TRBJ1-6; DNA: TGTGCCAGCAGCTGGACAGGGAACGGGGATTCACCCCTCCACTTT; CDR3: CASSWTGNGDSPLHF
size: -; V: TRBV28; D: TRBD1; J: TRBJ2-7; DNA: TGTGCCAGCAGTCACCCACCTCCTTGGGACAGTTCTGCTTCCTACGAGCAGTACTTC; CDR3: CASSHPPPWDSSASYEQYF
size: -; V: TRBV19; D: -; J: TRBJ1-1; DNA: TGTGCCACCTCAGAGAGGTTGACGGGGACTGAAGCTTTCTTT; CDR3: CATSERLTGTEAFF
size: -; V: TRBV5-1; D: TRBD2; J: TRBJ2-5; DNA: TGCGCCAGCAGCCGATCTAGCGGGGATCAAGAGACCCAGTACTTC; CDR3: CASSRSSGDQETQYF
size: -; V: TRBV27; D: TRBD2; J: TRBJ2-3; DNA: TGTGCCAGCAGTTTAAAGCCCAGCGGGAGGGCCGGAACTAGCACAGATACGCAGTATTTT; CDR3: CASSLKPSGRAGTSTDTQYF
size: -; V: TRBV6-4; D: TRBD1; J: TRBJ1-2; DNA: TGTGCCAGCAGTGAGGGCCAGGGGGTCGACCATGGCTACACCTTC; CDR3: CASSEGQGVDHGYTF
size: -; V: TRBV11-1; D: TRBD2; J: TRBJ2-1; DNA: TGTGCCAGCAGCTTAGAGGTAGCGGGAGGCCACAATGAGCAGTTCTTC; CDR3: CASSLEVAGGHNEQFF
size: -; V: TRBV28; D: -; J: TRBJ1-1; DNA: TGTGCCAGCAGGCAGGGCCCGAACACTGAAGCTTTCTTT; CDR3: CASRQGPNTEAFF
size: -; V: TRBV5-4; D: -; J: TRBJ2-7; DNA: TGTGCCAGCAGCTTACTCCAGGGAACCTACGAGCAGTACTTC; CDR3: CASSLLQGTYEQYF
size: -; V: TRBV7-2; D: TRBD2; J: TRBJ2-1; DNA: TGTGCCAGCAGCCCCGGCCCGACTAGCGAAACCTACAATGAGCAGTTCTTC; CDR3: CASSPGPTSETYNEQFF
size: -; V: TRBV23-1; D: -; J: TRBJ1-5; DNA: TGCGCCAGCAAGCGGACTGAACAGAGCAATCAGCCCCAGCATTTT; CDR3: CASKRTEQSNQPQHF
size: many; V: TRBV5-1; D: -; J: TRBJ2-5; DNA: TGCGCCAGCAGCTTGGCACAACAAGAGACCCAGTACTTC; CDR3: CASSLAQQETQYF
size: -; V: TRBV4-1; D: TRBD1; J: TRBJ1-1; DNA: TGCGCCAGCAGCCAAGACCTCTCGGGACAGCGGAAAGCTTTCTTT; CDR3: CASSQDLSGQRKAFF
size: few; V: TRBV6-5; D: -; J: TRBJ1-1; DNA: TGTGCCAGCAGTTGGCTGGGGGGGAGGAACACTGAAGCTTTCTTT; CDR3: CASSWLGGRNTEAFF
size: few; V: TRBV6-2/TRBV6-3; D: TRBD1; J: TRBJ2-5; DNA: TGTGCCAGCAGTTCCTGGGACAGATTGAGAGAGACCCAGTACTTC; CDR3: CASSSWDRLRETQYF
size: -; V: TRBV9; D: TRBD1; J: TRBJ1-2; DNA: TGTGCCAGCAGCCCCCGGGACAGCTTCTATGGCTACACCTTC; CDR3: CASSPRDSFYGYTF
size: -; V: TRBV30; D: TRBD1; J: TRBJ2-4; DNA: TGTGCCTGGAGTGAGGAGAGGACAGGAAACATTCAGTACTTC; CDR3: CAWSEERTGNIQYF
size: -; V: TRBV6-5; D: -; J: TRBJ2-7; DNA: TGTGCCAGCACTTTCTATCCCTCCTACGAGCAGTACTTC; CDR3: CASTFYPSYEQYF
size: once; V: TRBV28; D: -; J: TRBJ1-4; DNA: TGTGCCAGCAGTTTGGCCCGGACATCCGAAAAACTGTTTTTT; CDR3: CASSLARTSEKLFF
size: -; V: TRBV14; D: -; J: TRBJ1-2; DNA: TGTGCCAGCAGCCAAGTCAATTTCTATGGCTACACCTTC; CDR3: CASSQVNFYGYTF
size: -; V: TRBV15; D: TRBD1; J: TRBJ2-5; DNA: TGTGCCACCAGCAGGCCGGGACAGGGGTCGGAGACCCAGTACTTC; CDR3: CATSRPGQGSETQYF
size: -; V: TRBV29-1; D: -; J: TRBJ1-2; DNA: TGCAGCGCCGGCTTAGCTAACTATGGCTACACCTTC; CDR3: CSAGLANYGYTF
size: -; V: TRBV27; D: TRBD2; J: TRBJ2-3; DNA: TGTGCCAGCAGTCCAAGCGGGGTGCGCACAGATACGCAGTATTTT; CDR3: CASSPSGVRTDTQYF
size: -; V: TRBV5-1; D: TRBD1; J: TRBJ1-2; DNA: TGCGCCAGCAGCCCGGGACAGGGGGCTTATGGCTACACCTTC; CDR3: CASSPGQGAYGYTF
size: -; V: TRBV30; D: -; J: TRBJ2-1; DNA: TGTGCCTGGAGTGCAGACAGCAATGAGCAGTTCTTC; CDR3: CAWSADSNEQFF
size: once; V: TRBV19; D: -; J: TRBJ1-2; DNA: TGTGCCAGTAGTATAGCCCTCGGACAGTATGGCTACACCTTC; CDR3: CASSIALGQYGYTF
size: -; V: TRBV27; D: -; J: TRBJ1-2; DNA: TGTGCCAGCAGTCATCATGTGGGACGGGAGGACTATGGCTACACCTTC; CDR3: CASSHHVGREDYGYTF
size: -; V: TRBV4-1; D: TRBD1; J: TRBJ2-7; DNA: TGCGCCAGCAGCCAAGATAGGGGGACAGGCGCCTACGAGCAGTACTTC; CDR3: CASSQDRGTGAYEQYF
size: -; V: TRBV30; D: -; J: TRBJ2-3; DNA: TGTGCCTGGAGTGTATTAGTCAGGGGGGCAGATACGCAGTATTTT; CDR3: CAWSVLVRGADTQYF
size: -; V: TRBV5-4; D: TRBD2; J: TRBJ2-2; DNA: TGTGCCAGCAGGGCGGGACTAGCGGGAGGGCCGGGCACCGGGGAGCTGTTTTTT; CDR3: CASRAGLAGGPGTGELFF